This T cell receptor (beta chain) emerged from a study of blood T cells in healthy people across ages. Germline V lookup: CDR1 SGHRS, CDR2 YFSETQ. The CDR3 consists of 15 residues. In the case of this clonotype: Relative to the germline gene, one junction end is altered; a read error may explain this.

Next came a second PCR, run for about 6 to 12 cycles, which used a sample-barcoded 5' primer along with a J-beta primer mix. Using its own MiXCR run on the 5' RACE reads, TCRdb lists one record per CDR3 protein. Of roughly 800,000 distinct CDR3 sequences listed, 58% were seen once; the top ten hold 20% to 25%. This TCR was recovered from a man in his thirties or forties in good health. The chain is built from TRBV5-1 and TRBJ2-7; 11 bases line up with TRBD2. The sample was blood. The CDR3 reads CARSLALAGAYEQYF. The CDR3 DNA is TGCGCCCGCAGCTTAGCACTAGCGGGAGCCTACGAGCAGTACTTC. Based on the CDR3 plus reference TRBV5-1 and TRBJ2-7, the full variable domain is KAGVTQTPRYLIKTRGQQVTLSCSPISGHRSVSWYQQTPGQGLQFLFEYFSETQRNKGNFPGRFSGRQFSNSRSEMNVSTLELGDSALYLCARSLALAGAYEQYFGPGTRLTVT.